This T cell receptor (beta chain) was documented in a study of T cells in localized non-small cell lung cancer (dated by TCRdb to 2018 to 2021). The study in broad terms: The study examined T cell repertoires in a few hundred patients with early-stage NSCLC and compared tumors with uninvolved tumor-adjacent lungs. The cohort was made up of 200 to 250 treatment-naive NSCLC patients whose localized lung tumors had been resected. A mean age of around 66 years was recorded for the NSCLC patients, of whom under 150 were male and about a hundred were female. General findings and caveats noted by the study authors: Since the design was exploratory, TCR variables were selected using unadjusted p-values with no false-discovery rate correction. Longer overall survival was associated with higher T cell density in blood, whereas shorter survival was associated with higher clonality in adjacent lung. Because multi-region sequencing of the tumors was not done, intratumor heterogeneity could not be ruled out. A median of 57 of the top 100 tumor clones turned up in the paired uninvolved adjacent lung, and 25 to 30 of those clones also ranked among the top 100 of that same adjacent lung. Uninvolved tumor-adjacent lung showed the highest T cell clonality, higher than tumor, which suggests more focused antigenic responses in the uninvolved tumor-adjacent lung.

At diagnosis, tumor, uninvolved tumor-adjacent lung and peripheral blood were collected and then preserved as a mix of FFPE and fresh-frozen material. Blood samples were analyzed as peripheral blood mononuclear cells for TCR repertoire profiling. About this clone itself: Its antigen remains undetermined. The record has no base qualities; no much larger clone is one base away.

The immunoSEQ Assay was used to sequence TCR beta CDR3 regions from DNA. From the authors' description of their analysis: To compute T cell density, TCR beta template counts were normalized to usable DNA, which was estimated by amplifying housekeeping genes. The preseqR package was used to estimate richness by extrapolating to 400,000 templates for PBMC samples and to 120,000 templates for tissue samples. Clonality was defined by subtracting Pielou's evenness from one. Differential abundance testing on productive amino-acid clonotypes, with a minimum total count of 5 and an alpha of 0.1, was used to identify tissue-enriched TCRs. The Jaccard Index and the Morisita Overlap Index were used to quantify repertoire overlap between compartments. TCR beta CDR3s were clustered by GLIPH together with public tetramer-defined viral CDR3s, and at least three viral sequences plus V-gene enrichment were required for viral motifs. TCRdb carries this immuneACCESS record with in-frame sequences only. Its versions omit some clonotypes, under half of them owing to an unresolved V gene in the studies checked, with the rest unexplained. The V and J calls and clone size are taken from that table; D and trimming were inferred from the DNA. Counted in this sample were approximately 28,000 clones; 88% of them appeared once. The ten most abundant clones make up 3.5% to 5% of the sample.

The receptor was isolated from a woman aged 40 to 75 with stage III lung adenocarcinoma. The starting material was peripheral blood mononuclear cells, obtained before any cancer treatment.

The CDR3 sequence is CASSYPGGHYGYTF. The DNA is TGTGCCAGCAGTTATCCAGGGGGCCACTATGGCTACACCTTC. Recombination joined TRBV6-5 with TRBJ1-2, and TRBD1 aligns with 8 junction nucleotides. V trim: 3 bases; J trim: 3 bases; unmatched bases: 3. Including the terminal cysteine and phenylalanine, the CDR3 comprises 14 residues. Kept here is only the CDR3 DNA, which spans 42 bases and is read in frame from base 1. CDR1 and CDR2 are read off the germline V gene as MNHEY and SVGAGI.